This T cell receptor beta chain came from a study of Ad26.COV2.S vaccination and SARS-CoV-2 variants. At the level of the study: In the study, Ad26.COV2.S was injected intramuscularly once, or twice 56 days apart.

This table comes from immunoSEQ multiplex PCR, and its TCRdb copy is limited to in-frame clones, with some not included. The data contain roughly 700,000 clones, 80% to 90% of them singletons. The treatment is: roughly 18 received Ad26.COV2.S at low or high dose, single or two shots; roughly 5 received placebo; per-sample allocation not given. It was on day 63 after the first vaccine or placebo injection that samples were taken. This vaccine is an Ad26 vector that expresses the Wuhan-strain SARS-CoV-2 spike. Overall study results and limits: Researchers cautioned that TCR breadth and depth analyses may have underestimated total T cell responses.

As regards this clone: Antigen: not known. This same CDR3 is encoded by further DNA sequences in the sample.

This CDR3 contains 15 residues. Losses at the gene ends were 4 bases for V and 0 bases for J; bases not matched to a gene: 3. Per the germline V gene, CDR1 is SGHRS and CDR2 is YFSETQ. The material sequenced was peripheral blood, taken in a trial of Ad26.COV2.S vaccine versus placebo. The chain uses TRBV5-1 and TRBJ2-1; TRBD2 agrees at 8 bases. This TCR was recovered from a person aged 18 to 59 who received the Ad26.COV2.S COVID-19 vaccine or a placebo. The CDR3 region has the DNA TGCGCCAGCAGCGGGCTAGCGGGCTCCTACAATGAGCAGTTCTTC. Translation: CASSGLAGSYNEQFF.